This TCR beta chain originates from a study of T cells in Graves' hyperthyroidism and ophthalmopathy. Authors of the study amplified TCR beta CDR3 regions from RNA transcripts. In the first-round RT-PCR of the TCR CDR3, the HTBI primer set was used. TCRdb re-called the multiplex PCR reads with MiXCR, one entry per CDR3 protein. Here the sample spans about 680,000 distinct CDR3 sequences, 35% being singletons. Diagnosis relied on clinical symptoms, serum thyroxine and TRAb, thyroid ultrasound and orbital computed tomography. The germline CDR1 and CDR2 sequences are SQVTM and ANQGSEA. This CDR3 region has 14 residues. V shed 0 bases and J shed 2 bases, with 9 bases lying between them.

The sample was blood. The clonotype originates from a woman aged 40 to 50 with Graves' hyperthyroidism. The chain links TRBV29-1 to TRBJ2-3; no reliable D call. DNA of the CDR3: TGCAGCGTTGAAGATTGGTCCGACACAGATACGCAGTATTTT. This sequence encodes CSVEDWSDTDTQYF.